The 23 T cell receptor beta chains presented below share a single source sample, sequenced in a study of technical replicates of blood from a few donors. Method: immunoSEQ multiplex PCR; TCRdb's copy keeps in-frame clones and lacks some. The table records over 70,000 clones, roughly 97% of them present only once. Sequenced input: T cells isolated from PBMCs. These receptors came from a human donor in good health.

The chain employs TRBV18 and TRBJ1-5; 9 positions match TRBD1. The J segment lost 3 bases and the V segment lost 2 bases, leaving 5 bases of the junction unmatched. The CDR3 covers 16 residues. CDR1 and CDR2 from the germline V gene are KGHSH and LQKENI. The chain's CDR3 is CASSPMDRGTNQPQHF. CDR3 nucleotide sequence: TGTGCCAGCTCACCAATGGACAGGGGAACCAATCAGCCCCAGCATTTT.

The chain links TRBV11-2 to TRBJ1-1; no clear D. Germline V gene data show CDR1 as SGHAT and CDR2 as FQNNGV. Trimming took 1 base from V and 5 from J, leaving 14 bases between them. This CDR3 spans 15 amino acids. In DNA, the CDR3 is TGTGCCAGCAGCTTAGGGGCTGCGGGGAGGACTGAAGCTTTCTTT. It translates to CASSLGAAGRTEAFF.

The gene calls are TRBV28 and TRBJ2-1; 12 positions match TRBD2. V lost 5 bases, J lost 2 bases, and 1 base stayed unmatched. The CDR3 runs 15 residues. From germline, CDR1 is MDHEN and CDR2 SYDVKM. As DNA, the CDR3 is TGTGCCAGCAGTCCTAGCGGGAGGGCCTACAATGAGCAGTTCTTC. It encodes CASSPSGRAYNEQFF.

The chain couples TRBV4-2 to TRBJ1-4; the D gene is possibly TRBD1 (6 bases). Per the germline V gene, CDR1 is LGHNA and CDR2 is YNFKEQ. CDR3 length equals 15 residues. V shed 1 base and J shed 4 bases, with 10 bases lying between them. The CDR3 protein is CASSQGDTSNEKLFF. The CDR3, as DNA: TGTGCCAGCAGCCAAGGGGACACTAGTAATGAAAAACTGTTTTTT.

The CDR3 DNA is TGCGCCAGCAGCTTGTTCACTAGCGGGTCGCAGGGAATAGAGACCCAGTACTTC. It yields the protein CASSLFTSGSQGIETQYF. The chain has TRBV5-1 and TRBJ2-5; 9 bases map to TRBD2. The CDR3 is 18 amino acids. V shed 1 base, J shed 4 bases, and the junction held 14 bases outside the gene matches. Germline CDR1 reads SGHRS; CDR2 reads YFSETQ.

V gene TRBV7-9 combines with J gene TRBJ2-5, with TRBD1 matching over 7 bases. This CDR3 contains 13 residues. V lost 6 bases and J lost 1; bases outside the gene matches: 2. Per germline, CDR1 SEHNR and CDR2 FQNEAQ (reference sequence). CDR3 sequence (DNA): TGTGCCAGCAGACGGACAGGCCAAGAGACCCAGTACTTC. This codes for CASRRTGQETQYF. Full variable domain (missing parts from reference TRBV7-9 and TRBJ2-5): DTGVSQNPRHKITKRGQNVTFRCDPISEHNRLYWYRQTLGQGPEFLTYFQNEAQLEKSRLLSDRFSAERPKGSFSTLEIQRTEQGDSAMYLCASRRTGQETQYFGPGTRLLVL.

This sequence joins TRBV19 and TRBJ2-2; TRBD2 agrees at 8 bases. This CDR3 comprises 15 residues. The J segment lost 5 bases and the V segment lost 10 bases, leaving 12 bases of the junction unmatched. Germline V gene data show CDR1 as LNHDA and CDR2 as SQIVND (reference sequence). For the CDR3, the DNA is TGTGCCACTACCCCTAGCGGGTACTATACCGGGGAGCTGTTTTTT. This encodes CATTPSGYYTGELFF.

The chain employs TRBV19 and TRBJ1-2, with D possibly matching TRBD1 (5 bases). V was shortened by 4 bases and J by 1 base, with 7 bases between the two germline ends. Germline V gene data show CDR1 as LNHDA and CDR2 as SQIVND (reference sequence). This CDR3 has 13 amino acids. For the CDR3, the DNA is TGTGCCAGTAGTAGGACAAATAACTATGGCTACACCTTC. This gives the protein CASSRTNNYGYTF.

A single count supports this clone. The chain employs TRBV4-2 and TRBJ2-1, with D possibly being TRBD1 (6 bases). The CDR3 runs to 18 residues. Germline assignment: CDR1 LGHNA and CDR2 YNFKEQ. Trimming cost V 1 base and J 4 bases, with 20 bases left between them. The CDR3 is CASSQVQRIGGTYNEQFF. CDR3 bases: TGTGCCAGCAGCCAAGTCCAGCGGATTGGGGGCACATACAATGAGCAGTTCTTC.

This rearrangement joins TRBV9 to TRBJ1-2; 8 nucleotides align to TRBD1. V shed 3 bases and J 3 bases; nucleotides not matched to a gene: 10. The CDR3 sequence is 16 residues long. Germline V gene sequence: CDR1 SGDLS, CDR2 YYNGEE. Here the CDR3 DNA reads TGTGCCAGCAGCGAGACCTGGACAGGGCAAGACTATGGCTACACCTTC. Translating gives CASSETWTGQDYGYTF.

The chain links TRBV28 to TRBJ2-3; D uncertain. Trimming stripped 3 bases from V and 1 base from J, with 8 bases between. The CDR3 loop spans 14 amino acids. Germline V gives CDR1 MDHEN, CDR2 SYDVKM. In nucleotides, the CDR3 is TGTGCCAGCAGTTTTTTGGCCCGCACAGATACGCAGTATTTT. Its protein is CASSFLARTDTQYF.

The chain links TRBV7-6 to TRBJ1-1, with a tentative D call TRBD1 (5 bases). Germline CDR1 is SGHVS and CDR2 is FNYEAQ. The CDR3 is made up of 14 amino acids. Trimming removed 2 bases at V and 0 bases at J, with 7 bases between. DNA for the CDR3: TGTGCCAGCAGCTTAACAGGATTGAACACTGAAGCTTTCTTT. Protein sequence: CASSLTGLNTEAFF.

The chain employs TRBV19 and TRBJ1-1; a possible D gene is TRBD1 (5 bases). V lost 3 bases, J lost 1 base, and 12 bases lay in between. The CDR3 consists of 15 residues. Germline loops: CDR1 LNHDA, CDR2 SQIVND (reference sequence). The CDR3, as DNA: TGTGCCAGTAGTATTGGGCAGGGCCGGAACACTGAAGCTTTCTTT. Amino acid sequence: CASSIGQGRNTEAFF.

The chain carries TRBV15 and TRBJ2-5; 8 bases are shared with TRBD1. This CDR3 has 13 amino acids. CDR1 LNHNV and CDR2 YYDKDF come from the germline V gene (reference sequence). The trim removed 5 bases at V and 4 bases at J, leaving 3 bases unmatched. CDR3 coding DNA: TGTGCCACCAGCGGACAGGGAGGAGAGACCCAGTACTTC. Protein product: CATSGQGGETQYF.

The chain is built from TRBV5-8 and TRBJ1-5; D not resolved. The CDR3 has 12 residues. Germline CDR1 and CDR2: SGHTS and YDEGEE. V lost 2 bases to trimming and J lost 7 bases, with 7 bases between them. CDR3 sequence reads: CASSFSGQPQHF. The DNA for the CDR3 is TGTGCCAGCAGCTTTAGCGGCCAGCCCCAGCATTTT.

The chain employs TRBV4-1 and TRBJ2-7; D possibly corresponds to TRBD1 (5 bases). Germline V lookup: CDR1 MGHRA, CDR2 YSYEKL. The germline V and J ends were trimmed by 1 base and 6 bases, with 10 bases remaining between them. This CDR3 has 13 residues. DNA of the CDR3: TGCGCCAGCAGCCAAGCTGCAGGGATCGAGCAGTACTTC. Encoded protein: CASSQAAGIEQYF.

This clone was counted a single time. The rearrangement uses TRBV7-9 and TRBJ1-2; a weak D match, TRBD1 (6 bases). Per germline, CDR1 SEHNR and CDR2 FQNEAQ (reference sequence). The CDR3 has 15 amino acids. Trimming removed 5 bases at V and 6 bases at J, with 19 bases between. Here the CDR3 reads CASSPITTTGNGYTF. The CDR3, as DNA: TGTGCCAGCAGCCCTATTACCACAACAGGGAATGGCTACACCTTC.

CDR3 region: CSVRQGPEAFF. For the CDR3, the DNA is TGCAGCGTTCGACAGGGACCTGAAGCTTTCTTT. The rearrangement uses TRBV29-1 and TRBJ1-1, with 7 bases identical to TRBD1. V trimming: 5 bases; J trimming: 6 bases; junction bases outside the gene matches: 3. The CDR3 contains 11 residues. Germline values: CDR1 SQVTM, CDR2 ANQGSEA.

This clone was picked up a small number of times. The chain couples TRBV7-9 to TRBJ2-1; the D gene is possibly TRBD1 (5 bases). Germline assignment: CDR1 SEHNR and CDR2 FQNEAQ (reference sequence). Trimming removed 3 bases at V and 6 bases at J, with 15 bases between. The CDR3 contains 15 residues. The CDR3 DNA follows: TGTGCCAGCAGCTTGGGGCAGGGTTGGTTCAATGAGCAGTTCTTC. This codes for CASSLGQGWFNEQFF.

The chain employs TRBV19 and TRBJ2-2; D not resolved. The length of the CDR3 is 13 residues. The germline V and J ends were trimmed by 10 bases and 4 bases, with 13 bases remaining between them. CDR1 is LNHDA, CDR2 SQIVND, per germline (reference sequence). The CDR3 coding sequence is TGTGCCACCGCCAGGCATTCCACCGGGGAGCTGTTTTTT. This gives the protein CATARHSTGELFF.

This sequence joins TRBV6-5 and TRBJ1-5; weak D call: TRBD1 (5 bases). CDR3 length: 13 amino acids. V was trimmed by 0 bases and J by 6 bases, leaving 6 bases between them. The germline gives CDR1 MNHEY, CDR2 SVGAGI. DNA of the CDR3: TGTGCCAGCAGTTACTCAGGGGTTCAGCCCCAGCATTTT. The encoded protein is CASSYSGVQPQHF.

The V and J genes are TRBV10-2 and TRBJ1-1, with unresolved D. The V end was cut by 3 bases, the J end by 1 base, with 6 bases between. The CDR3 runs to 13 residues. Germline lookup yields CDR1 WSHSY and CDR2 SAAADI. This CDR3 reads CASSDGENTEAFF. CDR3 sequence (DNA): TGCGCCAGCAGTGACGGGGAGAACACTGAAGCTTTCTTT.

The chain employs TRBV6-5 and TRBJ1-3, with a possible D match to TRBD1 (6 bases). From germline, CDR1 is MNHEY and CDR2 SVGAGI. Trimming took off 2 bases at V and 0 bases at J, with 8 bases between the two ends. The CDR3 runs 15 residues. This chain's CDR3 is CASSYGQFSGNTIYF. The CDR3 DNA follows: TGTGCCAGCAGTTACGGACAGTTCTCTGGAAACACCATATATTTT.